The T cell receptor beta chain described here comes from a study of CD8 T cells in ankylosing spondylitis. Germline CDR1 is LNHDA and CDR2 is SQIVND (reference sequence). V gave up 3 bases and J gave up 5 bases, with 8 bases separating them. This CDR3 has 13 amino acids. This clonotype was observed at least ten times. TCRdb reanalysed the 5' RACE reads using MiXCR and keeps one entry per CDR3 protein. This table holds some 52,000 distinct CDR3 sequences, approximately 8% found once. The clonotype was recovered from a female donor with ankylosing spondylitis or in good health (not recorded which). The sample taken for sequencing was blood, either unsorted or a sorted T cell fraction (not recorded which). The V and J genes are TRBV19 and TRBJ2-1, with D uncertain. The CDR3 loop reads CASSIIVDNEQFF. The CDR3 bases are TGTGCCAGTAGTATTATTGTGGACAATGAGCAGTTCTTC.